The rows below give T cell receptor beta chains drawn from one sample of a study of long-term antiretroviral therapy in people with HIV. The assay was immunoSEQ multiplex PCR, and TCRdb's table has in-frame clones only and misses some. The sample holds about 36,000 clones, over 70% seen once. The specimen was unsorted PBMCs, collected 0.6 years after starting antiretroviral therapy. The receptors stem from a man between 18 and 35 years old with HIV. The CDR3 runs from the conserved cysteine through the conserved F or W.

j_gene | len | v_gene | CDR3aa
TRBJ2-3 | 14 | TRBV5-4 | CASSWGGRKDTQYF
TRBJ2-1 | 14 | TRBV19 | CASTPGLATDEQFF
TRBJ2-7 | 15 | TRBV7-9 | CASINLRDRVSKQYF
TRBJ2-3 | 13 | TRBV5-6 | CASIGRGTDTQYF
TRBJ2-7 | 14 | TRBV28 | CASSSRLATYEQYF
TRBJ2-5 | 13 | TRBV7-8 | CASSRTHQETQYF
TRBJ2-3 | 16 | TRBV4-1 | CASSHPGTSGTDTQYF
TRBJ2-2 | 18 | TRBV11-3 | CASSPGGGSGPDTGELFF
TRBJ2-5 | 15 | TRBV29-1 | CSVDGRQSIQETQYF
TRBJ1-2 | 13 | TRBV7-2 | CASSPTGGYGYTF
TRBJ2-5 | 15 | TRBV28 | CASSRLTGIQETQYF
TRBJ2-4 | 19 | TRBV11-2 | CASSLDLGAGALAKNIQYF
TRBJ2-1 | 15 | TRBV18 | CASSDVRQVVNEQFF
TRBJ2-2 | 15 | TRBV19 | CASSIPGQPPGELFF
TRBJ2-2 | 20 | TRBV21-1 | CASSKNYRAGVPGGTGELFF
TRBJ2-3 | 16 | TRBV27 | CASSLFEGGGTDTQYF
TRBJ2-1 | 16 | TRBV5-4 | CASSLVAGEGENEQFF
TRBJ2-5 | 13 | TRBV7-9 | CASSRWQQETQYF
TRBJ2-2 | 15 | TRBV18 | CASSPDRGLTGELFF
TRBJ2-3 | 12 | TRBV18 | CASSQSSDTQYF
TRBJ1-1 | 14 | TRBV5-1 | CASSLEQEVAEAFF
TRBJ2-5 | 11 | TRBV5-6 | CASSLEETQYF
TRBJ2-7 | 13 | TRBV5-1 | CASSLVYPYEQYF
TRBJ2-1 | 15 | TRBV28 | CASSLGQSSYNEQFF
TRBJ1-1 | 12 | TRBV19 | CASRAGYGEAFF
TRBJ2-7 | 14 | TRBV6-5 | CASSYGTGAYEQYF
TRBJ2-7 | 15 | TRBV2 | CASRKLAGDAYEQYF
TRBJ1-5 | 13 | TRBV27 | CASSLTGWQPQHF
TRBJ2-7 | 13 | TRBV28 | CASTPGGGDEQYF
TRBJ2-1 | 18 | TRBV4-3 | CASSPQRIGDVILNEQFF
TRBJ2-2 | 14 | TRBV4-2 | CASSQGSFTGELFF
TRBJ2-7 | 14 | TRBV28 | CASTFSGGSYEQYF
TRBJ1-5 | 14 | TRBV6-1 | CASSGTGGNQPQHF
TRBJ2-2 | 16 | TRBV30 | CAWSATGTLVVGELFF
TRBJ1-1 | 17 | TRBV5-4 | CASKTGGPLTANTEAFF
TRBJ2-3 | 16 | TRBV7-9 | CASSLQTGGRTDTQYF
TRBJ2-3 | 16 | TRBV5-1 | CASSLRPQGSTDTQYF
TRBJ2-1 | 14 | TRBV14 | CASSSGTGYNEQFF
TRBJ2-3 | 15 | TRBV30 | CAWSVTSRLRGTQYF
TRBJ1-4 | 14 | TRBV5-1 | CASSLEWVTEKLFF
TRBJ2-3 | 15 | TRBV9 | CASSDGGGLLDTQYF
TRBJ2-7 | 10 | TRBV20-1 | CSASDHEQYF
TRBJ2-7 | 11 | TRBV7-2 | CASSSFYEQYF
TRBJ1-4 | 16 | TRBV5-4 | CASSLSSSAGREKLFF
TRBJ2-7 | 14 | TRBV2 | CASSEQGETYEQYF
TRBJ1-4 | 13 | TRBV7-9 | CAVARTTGEKLFF
TRBJ2-2 | 15 | TRBV18 | CASSRATANTGELFF
TRBJ2-7 | 15 | TRBV27 | CASSLSKLDLPEQYF
TRBJ2-5 | 15 | TRBV30 | CAWSVGGTPRETQYF
TRBJ2-6 | 15 | TRBV7-3 | CASSLVGIGANVLTF
TRBJ2-5 | 15 | TRBV11-1 | CASSLQGLGVETQYF
TRBJ2-5 | 12 | TRBV7-2 | CASGRYQETQYF
TRBJ2-7 | 13 | TRBV5-1 | CASSHGGSYEQYF
TRBJ1-1 | 13 | TRBV6-4 | CASSQTIQGRAFF
TRBJ1-3 | 13 | TRBV10-3 | CAIRESSGNTIYF
TRBJ1-2 | 13 | TRBV27 | CASSPKGSYGYTF
TRBJ2-3 | 15 | TRBV10-3 | CAISIYRDPTDTQYF